The rows below give T cell receptor beta chains drawn from one sample of a study of blood T cell repertoires in COVID-19. Libraries were prepared by immunoSEQ multiplex PCR; TCRdb keeps only in-frame clonotypes and omits some of them. This table has about 190,000 clones, around 84% appearing once. Specimen: PBMCs or T cells enriched from blood (not recorded which). Receptors originate from a woman under 40 who had recovered from COVID-19. The CDR3 runs from the conserved cysteine through the conserved F or W. Each record gives: J gene, V gene, CDR3 length, D gene, clone size, CDR3 DNA, CDR3 protein. A D gene is named only where the DNA matches it firmly. Clone size appears in some rows only: once, few, many, or a class for an expanded clone.

TRBJ1-1,TRBV2,15,NA,NA,TGTGCCAGCAGTGAGACGCACGTGAAGGGGTCTGAAGCTTTCTTT,CASSETHVKGSEAFF
TRBJ1-2,TRBV6-4,13,NA,NA,TGTGCCAGCAGTGGGGCAGATAACTATGGCTACACCTTC,CASSGADNYGYTF
TRBJ1-1,TRBV7-6,15,TRBD1,NA,TGTGCCAGCAGCTTAGGGACAGGGAGGAACACTGAAGCTTTCTTT,CASSLGTGRNTEAFF
TRBJ2-4,TRBV5-4,16,NA,NA,TGTGCCAGCAGCTTGAGGCAGGGGTTAGCCAAAAACATTCAGTACTTC,CASSLRQGLAKNIQYF
TRBJ2-7,TRBV5-1,16,TRBD2,NA,TGCGCCAGCAGCTTATTTGGGACTAGCGGGACCTACGAGCAGTACTTC,CASSLFGTSGTYEQYF
TRBJ1-2,TRBV2,14,TRBD1,NA,TGTGCCAGCAGTGATTCGACAGGGAAATATGGCTACACCTTC,CASSDSTGKYGYTF
TRBJ1-5,TRBV28,12,NA,once,TGTGCCAGCAGTTTGCGGGGTCAGCCCCAGCATTTT,CASSLRGQPQHF
TRBJ2-3,TRBV5-4,17,TRBD2,NA,TGTGCCAGCAGCTTGGGTGCACTAGCGGGAGGCTCAGATACGCAGTATTTT,CASSLGALAGGSDTQYF
TRBJ2-2,TRBV7-2,16,TRBD1,once,TGTGCCAGCAGCTTATTTAACAGGGGGCTGGGCGGGGAGCTGTTTTTT,CASSLFNRGLGGELFF
TRBJ1-3,TRBV18,20,TRBD1,NA,TGTGCCAGCTCACCACCGTCGTCCCGGGACAGCCTCAACTCTGGAAACACCATATATTTT,CASSPPSSRDSLNSGNTIYF
TRBJ1-4,TRBV6-5,14,NA,NA,TGTGCCAGCAGTTACAGAGGGGCGGGAGAAAAACTGTTTTTT,CASSYRGAGEKLFF
TRBJ2-1,TRBV6-2/TRBV6-3,16,NA,NA,TGTGCCAGCAGTCCGCGAACCCAACTTTCCTACAATGAGCAGTTCTTC,CASSPRTQLSYNEQFF
TRBJ1-1,TRBV18,20,NA,NA,TGTGCCAGCTCACCATCCCAACGGGGTCGGGTCGGCAGAGTCGACACTGAAGCTTTCTTT,CASSPSQRGRVGRVDTEAFF
TRBJ1-4,TRBV4-2,21,NA,NA,TGTGCCAGCAGCCAAGCAGGCCTATGGTACCCAGATACTCTTTATTGGGAAAAACTGTTTTTT,CASSQAGLWYPDTLYWEKLFF
TRBJ2-3,TRBV5-1,15,NA,once,TGCGCCAGCAGCTTCGCAGGGGCAGGTACAGATACGCAGTATTTT,CASSFAGAGTDTQYF
TRBJ2-3,TRBV3-1/TRBV3-2,17,TRBD2,NA,TGTGCCAGCAGCCAAGACCCTGGCGGGAGAAGCACAGATACGCAGTATTTT,CASSQDPGGRSTDTQYF
TRBJ1-6,TRBV28,16,NA,NA,TGTGCCAGCAGTCCGACCCCGGACAGAACAAATTCACCCCTCCACTTT,CASSPTPDRTNSPLHF
TRBJ2-7,TRBV7-3,12,NA,NA,TGTGCCAGCAGCTTACCTTTTGACGAGCAGTACTTC,CASSLPFDEQYF
TRBJ1-3,TRBV6-5,13,TRBD1,NA,TGTGCCAGCAGACAGGGACAGGACAATACCATATATTTT,CASRQGQDNTIYF
TRBJ2-2,TRBV11-2,15,NA,NA,TGTGCCAGCAGCCCTTCAGGGGGGCACACCGGGGAGCTGTTTTTT,CASSPSGGHTGELFF
TRBJ1-5,TRBV24-1,13,NA,NA,TGTGCCACCAGTGATCGCCGAGATCAGCCCCAGCATTTT,CATSDRRDQPQHF